This T cell receptor (beta chain) was profiled in a study of blood T cell repertoires in COVID-19. For the study at large: COVID-19 samples, acute and convalescent, were from the United States, Italy and Spain. PBMCs, B-cell-depleted T cells, or T cells provided the cDNA or gDNA that made up the material.

Libraries were prepared by immunoSEQ multiplex PCR; TCRdb keeps only in-frame clonotypes and omits some of them. Found here are around 500,000 clones, approximately 90% of them singletons; the top ten hold approximately 8.3%. CDR3 length: 15 residues. V was shortened by 4 bases and J by 0 bases, with 6 bases between the two germline ends. Germline loops: CDR1 KGHDR, CDR2 SFDVKD. All enrollees were roughly 18 to 95 years old and from about two dozen US areas. Cohorts were based on clinical histories the participants reported. The sample taken for sequencing was PBMCs or T cells enriched from blood (not recorded which). This sequence originates from a woman in her sixties or seventies who had recovered from COVID-19. V and J are TRBV24-1 and TRBJ2-6; unclear D gene. Written as DNA, the CDR3 is TGTGCCACCAGTGACCAGCGCTCTGGGGCCAACGTCCTGACTTTC. Residues: CATSDQRSGANVLTF.